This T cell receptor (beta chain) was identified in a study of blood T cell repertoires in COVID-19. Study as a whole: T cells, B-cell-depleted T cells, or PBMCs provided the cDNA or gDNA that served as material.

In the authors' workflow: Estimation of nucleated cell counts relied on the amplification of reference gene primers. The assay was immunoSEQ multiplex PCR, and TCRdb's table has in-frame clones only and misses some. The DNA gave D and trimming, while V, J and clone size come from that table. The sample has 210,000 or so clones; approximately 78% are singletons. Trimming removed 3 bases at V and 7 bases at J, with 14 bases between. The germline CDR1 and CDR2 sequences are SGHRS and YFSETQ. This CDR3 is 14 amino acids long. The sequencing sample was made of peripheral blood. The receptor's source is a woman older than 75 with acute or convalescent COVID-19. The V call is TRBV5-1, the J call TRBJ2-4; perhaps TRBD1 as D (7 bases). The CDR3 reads CASSSQGEENIQYF. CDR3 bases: TGCGCCAGCAGCTCGCAGGGGGAGGAGAACATTCAGTACTTC.